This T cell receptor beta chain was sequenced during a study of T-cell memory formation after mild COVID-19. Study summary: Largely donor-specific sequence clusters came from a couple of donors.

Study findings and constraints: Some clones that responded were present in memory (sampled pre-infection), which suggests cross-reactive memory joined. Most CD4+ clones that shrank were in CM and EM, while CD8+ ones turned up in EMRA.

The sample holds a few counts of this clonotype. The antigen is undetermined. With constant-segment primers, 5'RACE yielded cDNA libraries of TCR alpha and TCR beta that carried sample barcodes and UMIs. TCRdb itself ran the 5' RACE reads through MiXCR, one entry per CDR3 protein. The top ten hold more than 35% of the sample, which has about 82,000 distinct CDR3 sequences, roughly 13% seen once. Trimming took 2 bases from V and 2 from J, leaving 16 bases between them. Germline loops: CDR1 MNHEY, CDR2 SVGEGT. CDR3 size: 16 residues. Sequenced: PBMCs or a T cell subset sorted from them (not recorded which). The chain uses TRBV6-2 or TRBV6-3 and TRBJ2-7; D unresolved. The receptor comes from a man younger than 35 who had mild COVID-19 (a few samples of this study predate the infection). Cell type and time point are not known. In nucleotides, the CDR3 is TGTGCCAGCAGTTACGGTGCCACCGCGACGGCCTACGAGCAGTACTTC. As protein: CASSYGATATAYEQYF.